This TCR beta chain was sequenced in a study of blood T cell repertoires in COVID-19 (dated by TCRdb to 2020 to 2022). With respect to the entire study: Collaborator samples came from the United States, Italy and Spain and covered acute and convalescent phases of COVID-19. The prospective study material was composed of cDNA or gDNA derived from T cells, B-cell-depleted T cells, or PBMCs. The dataset comprised deeply sampled blood TCRbeta repertoires from subjects exposed to, actively infected with, or recovered from COVID-19. The repertoires were made available in a free public database intended to serve as a resource for research on the immune response to SARS-CoV-2. Samples were obtained from the ongoing ImmuneRACE study (first 160 participants) and from about 1,300 subjects provided by 6 global collaborators. Sample metadata almost always included a de-identified subject ID, COVID-19 status, age in years and sex. Where available, HLA class I and class II types were obtained from metadata supplied by the sample provider rather than from assay-based typing. General conclusions and limits of the study: Clinical and demographic metadata were provided uncurated, with the amount varying by source and participant.

Whole blood was collected in K2EDTA tubes by collaborating institutions according to the institutions' own protocols. For TCRbeta analysis, collaborator samples were shipped as frozen whole blood, as isolated PBMCs, or as DNA extracted from either sample type. Worth noting for this clone: Its antigen has not been determined. Qualities for individual bases were not recorded, and no much larger clone is one base off.

The immunoSEQ Assay, a bias-controlled multiplex PCR, was used to amplify TCRbeta CDR3 regions from genomic DNA. Per the authors' processing: The number of nucleated cells in each sample was estimated from the amplification of reference gene primers within the assay. Sequence reads were collapsed and filtered to measure the absolute abundance of every unique TCRbeta CDR3 rearrangement. Productive Simpson clonality was computed per sample as the square root of Simpson's diversity index over productive rearrangements. TCRdb took this table from immuneACCESS and kept in-frame rearrangements with V and J called. Such tables lack part of the clones; where checked against another copy, unresolved V genes explain under half of the gap, and the rest is unexplained. Clone size and the V and J calls come from that table; the DNA yielded D and trimming. Here the sample has tens of thousands of clones; 75% to 90% occur a single time. Together, the top ten hold 16% of the sample.

V and J are truncated by 2 bases and 7 bases respectively, leaving an intervening sequence of 6 bases. Taken from cysteine to phenylalanine, the CDR3 has 11 residues. Only the CDR3 portion is preserved as DNA: 33 bases, with reading frame beginning at the first base. In the germline V gene, CDR1 corresponds to SGHTA and CDR2 to FQGNSA. Material for sequencing was peripheral blood. The sequence came from a woman of 80 years or more with active or convalescent COVID-19. In this chain, TRBV7-2 is recombined with TRBJ2-7; a tentative D call is TRBD1 (5 bases match). The sequenced DNA: TGTGCCAGCAGCTTAAAGGGGGAGCAGTACTTC. This codes for CASSLKGEQYF.